This T cell receptor beta chain came from a study of blood T cell repertoires in COVID-19. Recruitment covered under 25 US areas and drew participants whose ages spanned roughly 18 to 90 years. Exposed participants came across a COVID-19 case within 2 weeks before study entry. V gave up 6 bases and J gave up 0 bases, with 14 bases separating them. Germline CDR1 reads SNHLY; CDR2 reads FYNNEI. The CDR3 is 16 amino acids. Source study methods: Scientists estimated how many nucleated cells there were by amplifying reference gene primers. The assay was immunoSEQ multiplex PCR, and TCRdb's table has in-frame clones only and misses some. The V and J calls and clone size were taken over from that table, and D and trimming were inferred from the DNA. The table shows about 210,000 clones, with roughly 84% occurring only once.

Source material: PBMCs or T cells enriched from blood (not recorded which). The chain is built from TRBV2 and TRBJ1-4; D is possibly TRBD1 (6 bases). The TCR originated in a woman in her twenties or thirties who had been exposed to COVID-19. CDR3 coding DNA: TGTGCCAGCAGCGGGGAGGGGGGTGCAACTAATGAAAAACTGTTTTTT. Amino acids: CASSGEGGATNEKLFF.